This T cell receptor beta chain was sequenced during a study of shared clonotypes between healthy human individuals. Study observations and caveats: Sampling used blood alone; tissue repertoires probably differ. Since donors were few, the genetic and exposure-history diversity represented was limited.

The protocol was immunoSEQ multiplex PCR, while the TCRdb copy is restricted to in-frame clones and leaves out a portion. This sample carries fewer than 650,000 clones, around three quarters of them seen once, and the ten largest clones take 12%. Looked up from germline, CDR1 is SGHTA and CDR2 is FQGTGA. The CDR3 has 15 residues. The V gene end was trimmed by 3 bases and the J gene end by 10 bases; junction bases not matched to a gene: 5. This clone has just a few counts. The antigen is unknown. The sequence was collected from a woman aged 40-49 years in good health. Some clones in this sample may be carry-over from other donors' samples. Input material: PBMCs. The chain recombines TRBV7-3 with TRBJ2-1; TRBD2 agrees at 14 bases. This chain's CDR3 is CASSLGLAGETEQFF. The CDR3 DNA reads as TGTGCCAGCAGCTTGGGACTAGCGGGAGAAACAGAGCAGTTCTTC.